Listed below are T cell receptor beta chains from one sample, sequenced in a study of cytomegalovirus exposure and HLA in healthy donors. Profiling relied on immunoSEQ multiplex PCR, and the TCRdb table lists in-frame clones only, not all of them. This repertoire shows 90,000 to 100,000 clones, over 65% found once; its top ten account for about 3.8%. Sequencing was carried out using PBMCs. Receptor source: a man aged 50 to 60 in good health and CMV-seronegative. Both conserved end residues are part of each CDR3. D genes are given only for firm matches. Part of the rows lack a size; the others show once, few, many or a class for expanded clones.

D gene,J gene,V gene,clone size,CDR3 protein,CDR3 DNA
TRBD2,TRBJ2-5,TRBV19,-,CASSRTSFHRETQYF,TGTGCCAGTAGTCGGACTAGTTTCCATAGAGAGACCCAGTACTTC
-,TRBJ2-3,TRBV6-1,-,CASSVFTDTQYF,TGTGCCAGCAGTGTCTTCACAGATACGCAGTATTTT
TRBD2,TRBJ2-7,TRBV7-2,-,CASSRGRAFTYEQYF,TGTGCCAGCAGCCGGGGGAGGGCCTTCACGTACGAGCAGTACTTC
-,TRBJ2-5,TRBV29-1,-,CSVDLVSGQETQYF,TGCAGCGTTGATCTTGTTAGCGGCCAAGAGACCCAGTACTTC
TRBD1,TRBJ2-2,TRBV6-5,-,CASTYLTGSTGELFF,TGTGCCAGCACCTACCTGACAGGGAGCACCGGGGAGCTGTTTTTT
-,TRBJ2-3,TRBV28,-,CASTQLLTVGGRKDTQYF,TGTGCCAGCACCCAACTCTTGACCGTCGGGGGACGTAAAGATACGCAGTATTTT
TRBD1,TRBJ2-5,TRBV6-4,-,CASSEVPGGYETQYF,TGTGCCAGCAGTGAAGTCCCAGGGGGCTACGAGACCCAGTACTTC
TRBD1,TRBJ2-5,TRBV7-9,-,CASSYSGGAETQYF,TGTGCCAGCAGCTACTCAGGGGGCGCGGAGACCCAGTACTTC
-,TRBJ1-3,TRBV7-2,-,CASSNQETGNTIYF,TGTGCCAGCAGTAATCAGGAAACTGGAAACACCATATATTTT
TRBD1,TRBJ1-2,TRBV28,-,CASSLGQGALGGYTF,TGTGCCAGCAGCTTGGGGCAGGGGGCCTTAGGAGGCTACACCTTC
-,TRBJ2-2,TRBV9,-,CASSVRSTGELFF,TGTGCCAGCAGCGTCCGTAGCACCGGGGAGCTGTTTTTT
TRBD1,TRBJ1-2,TRBV28,-,CAISDRDRGYTF,TGTGCCATCTCCGACAGGGACCGTGGCTACACCTTC
-,TRBJ1-3,TRBV11-2,-,CASSLDTRNTIYF,TGTGCCAGCAGCTTAGATACAAGAAACACCATATATTTT
-,TRBJ2-7,TRBV20-1,-,CSARPTYEQYF,TGCAGTGCTAGACCCACTTACGAGCAGTACTTC
-,TRBJ2-2,TRBV4-2,few,CASSEGWTGELFF,TGTGCCAGCAGCGAGGGCTGGACCGGGGAGCTGTTTTTT
-,TRBJ2-6,TRBV5-1,-,CASSLQGWSGANVLTF,TGCGCCAGCAGCTTACAGGGTTGGTCTGGGGCCAACGTCCTGACTTTC
TRBD1,TRBJ2-3,TRBV6-6,-,CAIHGQGTDTQYF,TGTGCCATCCATGGACAGGGTACAGATACGCAGTATTTT
-,TRBJ2-5,TRBV5-4,-,CASSLDWLSSNVQETQYF,TGTGCCAGCAGCTTGGATTGGCTGTCTAGCAATGTCCAAGAGACCCAGTACTTC
TRBD1,TRBJ2-7,TRBV7-2,once,CASSWKKQGAEQYF,TGTGCCAGCAGCTGGAAAAAACAGGGGGCCGAGCAGTACTTC
-,TRBJ2-7,TRBV30,-,CAWSIFGVEQYF,TGTGCCTGGAGCATCTTCGGGGTGGAGCAGTACTTC
-,TRBJ2-7,TRBV7-9,-,CASSLNGKPYEQYF,TGTGCCAGCAGCTTAAATGGCAAACCCTACGAGCAGTACTTC
-,TRBJ1-6,TRBV30,-,CAWSPSYEVRNSPLHF,TGTGCCTGGAGTCCATCATATGAGGTTCGCAATTCACCCCTCCACTTT
-,TRBJ2-3,TRBV7-6,once,CASSRASERGTDTQYF,TGTGCCAGCAGCCGGGCGAGTGAGCGGGGCACAGATACGCAGTATTTT
-,TRBJ1-2,TRBV5-4,-,CASSLPGWNYGYTF,TGTGCCAGCAGCTTGCCGGGTTGGAACTATGGCTACACCTTC
TRBD1,TRBJ2-3,TRBV5-1,-,CASLQGTDTDTQYF,TGCGCCAGCCTCCAGGGGACAGACACAGATACGCAGTATTTT
TRBD2,TRBJ2-7,TRBV6-5,-,CASSYSTSGPYEQYF,TGTGCCAGCAGTTACTCGACTAGCGGGCCCTACGAGCAGTACTTC
-,TRBJ1-4,TRBV10-3,-,CAISDGGQTNEKLFF,TGTGCCATCAGTGACGGCGGGCAAACTAATGAAAAACTGTTTTTT
-,TRBJ1-4,TRBV5-4,-,CASSLGAYTTNEKLFF,TGTGCCAGCAGCTTGGGGGCGTATACAACTAATGAAAAACTGTTTTTT
TRBD1,TRBJ2-5,TRBV18,-,CASSPPSGGDETQYF,TGTGCCAGCTCACCACCTTCAGGGGGCGATGAGACCCAGTACTTC